Each of the 4 T cell receptor beta chains below was sequenced from the same sample in a study of T-cell reconstitution after alpha-beta-depleted transplantation in children. The authors prepared the TCRbeta library with unique molecular identifiers. TCRdb re-derived calls from the PCR reads in MiXCR, one entry per CDR3 protein. The table shows about 72,000 distinct CDR3 sequences, with 6% to 8.5% occurring only once. The material was PBMCs from the stem cell graft donor, obtained from the stem cell graft. The receptors originated from a human donor who donated a stem cell graft to a child with acute lymphoblastic leukemia.

This clonotype was detected many times. The rearrangement joins TRBV7-8 to TRBJ2-5, with D perhaps matching TRBD2 (5 bases). Germline assignment: CDR1 SGHVS and CDR2 FQNEAQ. This CDR3 is 14 amino acids long. V was cut by 5 bases and J by 5 bases, with 15 bases left in between. The CDR3 DNA reads TGTGCCAGCAGCCGGCGGGCCACGGGTGAGACCCAGTACTTC. This encodes CASSRRATGETQYF.

The chain carries TRBV19 and TRBJ2-1; 9 bases match TRBD1. The CDR3 sequence is 19 residues long. Germline V lookup: CDR1 LNHDA, CDR2 SQIVND (reference sequence). Trimming cost V 5 bases and J 0 bases; bases outside gene matches: 14. The CDR3 spells CASSPWDRVRISSYNEQFF. The CDR3 bases are TGTGCCAGTAGTCCCTGGGACAGGGTACGTATAAGCTCCTACAATGAGCAGTTCTTC. Supplemented by reference TRBV19 and TRBJ2-1, the full variable domain reads DGGITQSPKYLFRKEGQNVTLSCEQNLNHDAMYWYRQDPGQGLRLIYYSQIVNDFQKGDIAEGYSVSREKKESFPLTVTSAQKNPTAFYLCASSPWDRVRISSYNEQFFGPGTRLTVL.

The genes are TRBV29-1 and TRBJ1-2, with D perhaps matching TRBD1 (5 bases). V was cut by 2 bases and J by 6 bases, with 16 bases left in between. Germline CDR1 reads SQVTM; CDR2 reads ANQGSEA. The CDR3 sequence is 14 residues long. The CDR3 DNA follows: TGCAGCGTTGAATCGGTGGGCAGGGCTAATGGCTACACCTTC. This gives the protein CSVESVGRANGYTF.

In its sample, this clonotype was seen many times. This sequence joins TRBV11-1 and TRBJ2-1, with D possibly TRBD1 on 5 matching bases. This CDR3 contains 14 residues. V gave up 4 bases and J gave up 4 bases, with 11 bases separating them. Germline-derived CDR1 and CDR2 are SGHAT and FQDESV (reference sequence). The DNA for the CDR3 is TGTGCCAGCAGCTCAGGACATCCTTACAATGAGCAGTTCTTC. As protein: CASSSGHPYNEQFF.